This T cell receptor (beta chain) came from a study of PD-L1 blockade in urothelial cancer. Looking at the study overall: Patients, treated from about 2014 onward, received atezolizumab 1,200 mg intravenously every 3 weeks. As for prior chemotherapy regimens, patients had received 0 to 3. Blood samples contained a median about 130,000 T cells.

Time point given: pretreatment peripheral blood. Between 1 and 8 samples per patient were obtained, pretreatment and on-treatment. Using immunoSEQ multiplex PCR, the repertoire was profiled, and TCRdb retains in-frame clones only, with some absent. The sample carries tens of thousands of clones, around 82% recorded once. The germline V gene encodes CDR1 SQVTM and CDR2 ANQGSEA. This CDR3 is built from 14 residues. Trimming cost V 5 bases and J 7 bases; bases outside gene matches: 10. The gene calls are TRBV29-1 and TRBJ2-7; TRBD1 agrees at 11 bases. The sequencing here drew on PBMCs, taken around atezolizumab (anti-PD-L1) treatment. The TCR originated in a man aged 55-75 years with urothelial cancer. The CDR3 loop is CSVSNNRDRGEQYF. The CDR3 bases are TGCAGCGTTTCAAACAATCGGGACAGGGGGGAGCAGTACTTC.